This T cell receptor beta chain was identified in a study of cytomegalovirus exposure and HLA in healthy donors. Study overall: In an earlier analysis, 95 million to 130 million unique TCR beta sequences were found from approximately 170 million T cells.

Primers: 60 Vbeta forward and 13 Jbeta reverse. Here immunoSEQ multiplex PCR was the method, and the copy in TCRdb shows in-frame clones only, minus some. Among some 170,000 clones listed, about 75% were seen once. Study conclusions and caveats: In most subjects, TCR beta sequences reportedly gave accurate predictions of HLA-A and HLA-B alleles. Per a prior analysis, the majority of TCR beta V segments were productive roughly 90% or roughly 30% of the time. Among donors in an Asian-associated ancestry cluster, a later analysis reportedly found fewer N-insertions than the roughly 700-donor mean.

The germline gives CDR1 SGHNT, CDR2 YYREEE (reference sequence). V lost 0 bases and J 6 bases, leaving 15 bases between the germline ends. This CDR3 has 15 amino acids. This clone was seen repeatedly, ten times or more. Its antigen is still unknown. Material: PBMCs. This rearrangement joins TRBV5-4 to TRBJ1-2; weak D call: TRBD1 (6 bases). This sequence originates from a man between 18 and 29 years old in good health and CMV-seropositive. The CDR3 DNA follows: TGTGCCAGCAGCTTGGATTCGGCGGGGGACAATGGCTACACCTTC. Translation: CASSLDSAGDNGYTF.